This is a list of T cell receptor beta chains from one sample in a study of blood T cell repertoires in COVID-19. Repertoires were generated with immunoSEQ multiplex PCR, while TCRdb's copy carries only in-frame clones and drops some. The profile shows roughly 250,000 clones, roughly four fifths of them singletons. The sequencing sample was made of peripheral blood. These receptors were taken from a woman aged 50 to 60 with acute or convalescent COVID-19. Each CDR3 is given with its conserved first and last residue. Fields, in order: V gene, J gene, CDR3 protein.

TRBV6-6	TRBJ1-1	CASGDHVEAAEAFF
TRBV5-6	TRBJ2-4	CASSWAGEHIQYF
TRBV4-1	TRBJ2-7	CASCRLIGDSFYEQYF
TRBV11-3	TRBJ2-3	CASSGRSSDTQYF
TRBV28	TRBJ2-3	CASSGQLGTDTQYF
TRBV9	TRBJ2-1	CASSALQSGTGEFF
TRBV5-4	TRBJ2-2	CASSPRTSGGTGELFF
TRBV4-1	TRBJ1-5	CASSQERTPNNQPQHF
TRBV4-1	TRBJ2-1	CASSREVYNEQFF
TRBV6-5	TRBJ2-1	CASSRGLHNEQFF
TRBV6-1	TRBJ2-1	CASSERGTGDNEQFF
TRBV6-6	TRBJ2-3	CASIETRPTDTQYF
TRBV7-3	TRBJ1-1	CASSLMGQGSDTEAFF
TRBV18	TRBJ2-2	CASSRPGGTTGELFF
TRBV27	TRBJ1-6	CASSVDRGNSPLHF
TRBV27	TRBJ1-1	CASSPGQGGSTEAFF
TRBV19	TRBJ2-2	CASSSANTGELFF
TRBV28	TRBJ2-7	CASSQTGANYEQYF
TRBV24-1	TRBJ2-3	CATARESPDTQYF
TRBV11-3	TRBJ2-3	CASSLGRSIDTQYF
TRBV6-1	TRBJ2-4	CASSELAGDKNIQYF
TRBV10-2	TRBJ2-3	CASRTSGSGTDTQYF
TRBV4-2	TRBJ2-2	CASSREERDIWGELFF
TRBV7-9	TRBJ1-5	CASSSGDQPQHF
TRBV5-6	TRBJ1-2	CASSLDRGGYGYTF
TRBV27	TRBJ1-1	CASVSVHAVGTEAFF
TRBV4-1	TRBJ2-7	CASSQEPHSSYEQYF
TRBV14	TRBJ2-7	CASSLHFTGTAAYEQYF
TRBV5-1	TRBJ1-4	CASSFRGSNEKLFF
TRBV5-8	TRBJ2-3	CASSPRELGTDTQYF
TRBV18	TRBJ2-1	CASSRSGPQGNEQFF
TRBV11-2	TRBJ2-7	CASSLGPSGSSKSYEQYF
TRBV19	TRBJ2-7	CASSIGTGTYEQYF
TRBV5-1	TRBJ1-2	CASSVDGQANYGYTF
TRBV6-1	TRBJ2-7	CASSEAAPRAHEQYF
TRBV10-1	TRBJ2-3	CASSEGGGATDTQYF
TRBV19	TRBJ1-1	CASSMVQGRSFF
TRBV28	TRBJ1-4	CASSGPGGGNEKLFF
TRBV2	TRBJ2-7	CASSGASETYEQYF
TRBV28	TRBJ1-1	CASSPPQPGANEAFF
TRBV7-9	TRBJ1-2	CASSFGRANYGYTF
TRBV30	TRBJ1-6	CAWGHRGPRHSPLHF
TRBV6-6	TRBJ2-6	CASSYGATGANVLTF
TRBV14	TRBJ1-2	CASSSDLTAEGYTF
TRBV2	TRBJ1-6	CASTIGGQARSSYNSPLHF